A single TCR beta chain is shown here with its context. Its antigen is still unknown. This sample was included in a study of long-term antiretroviral therapy in people with HIV. Study observations and caveats: CDR3 lengths in HIV samples spanned a narrower range than controls. Blood dating 2004 to 2017 may reflect older ART regimens.

They ran version v3.0 of the immunoSEQ assay at survey level. Measured with immunoSEQ multiplex PCR; TCRdb has only the in-frame clones, and not every one. The repertoire consists of about 30,000 clones, with 90% to 95% occurring once and the leading ten covering about 2.6%. CDR3 size: 16 residues. With 8 bases removed from V and 5 bases from J, the gap between germline ends came to 24 bases. Germline CDR1 and CDR2: MNHEY and SMNVEV (reference sequence). Sequenced material: unsorted PBMCs, taken approximately 7.4 years after starting antiretroviral therapy. This clonotype was obtained from a man between 50 and 59 years old with HIV. The V call is TRBV27, the J call TRBJ2-5; tentative D call: TRBD2 (6 bases). CDR3 sequence (DNA): TGTGCCAGCGGCCGGGAGCAGGGAGCCAAAGGCGAGACCCAGTACTTC. This sequence encodes CASGREQGAKGETQYF.